The clone carrying this T cell receptor (beta chain) was counted a few times. This sample was taken from a study of blood T cell repertoires in COVID-19. Germline CDR1 and CDR2: SGHRS and YFSETQ. The ends lost 2 bases at V and 4 bases at J; junction bases unmatched: 8. This CDR3 contains 16 residues. Repertoires were generated with immunoSEQ multiplex PCR, while TCRdb's copy carries only in-frame clones and drops some. The repertoire holds nearly 80,000 clones, with roughly 90% as singletons. Sequencing was performed on peripheral blood. The chain has TRBV5-1 and TRBJ1-2; 10 nucleotides match TRBD1. The sequence derives from a woman of 80 years or more with acute or convalescent COVID-19. The DNA of the CDR3 is TGCGCCAGCAGCTTCCCCGGGACAGGGGAAAGCTATGGCTACACCTTC. It encodes CASSFPGTGESYGYTF.